The T cell receptor beta chain described here comes from a study of cytomegalovirus exposure and HLA in healthy donors. Looking at the study overall: A subsequent analysis stated that the 100 to 150 validation repertoires were run on the same platform as the approximately 660 first-cohort repertoires.

This table comes from immunoSEQ multiplex PCR, and its TCRdb copy is limited to in-frame clones, with some not included. The sample contains over 150,000 clones, about 90% of which appear only once. The CDR3 consists of 18 residues. Trimming removed 3 bases from V and 8 bases from J; junction bases left unmatched: 10. Germline CDR1 and CDR2: SGHNT and YENEEA. Study-level findings and limits: Specificity for CMV antigens was confirmed in vitro for a few of the CMV-associated chains. Cytomegalovirus-associated TCR beta chains were listed, numbering under 200. Subsequent analysis revealed that first-cohort TCR clusters tended to co-occur in the 110 or so validation repertoires.

Turning to this clone: Its target is not known.

The rearrangement links TRBV11-3 to TRBJ2-1; 16 bases line up with TRBD2. The sequence was collected from a woman younger than 30 in good health and CMV-seropositive. Sequences were obtained from PBMCs. The CDR3 sequence is CASSLEPGLAGGPYEQFF. The CDR3 nucleotides are TGTGCCAGCAGCTTGGAACCGGGACTAGCGGGAGGGCCCTATGAGCAGTTCTTC. Full variable domain (rest looked up from reference TRBV11-3 and TRBJ2-1): EAGVVQSPRYKIIEKKQPVAFWCNPISGHNTLYWYLQNLGQGPELLIRYENEEAVDDSQLPKDRFSAERLKGVDSTLKIQPAELGDSAVYLCASSLEPGLAGGPYEQFFGPGTRLTVL.